This T cell receptor (beta chain) came from a study of T cell responses to AZD1222 COVID-19 vaccine. The study's findings and limits: Baseline serology detected seropositivity in only six AZD1222 recipients. Spike-specific TCR breadth and depth both grew after two AZD1222 doses.

Comment on this clone: Its cognate antigen is unknown.

Assay used: immunoSEQ multiplex PCR; TCRdb lists only in-frame clones, some missing. Altogether 90,000 to 150,000 clones are present, 75% to 95% being singletons, with the ten largest covering roughly 4.2%. Germline V gene lookup returns CDR1 LNHNV and CDR2 YYDKDF (reference sequence). The CDR3 loop spans 14 amino acids. V lost 2 bases and J 5 bases, leaving 10 bases between the germline ends. The sequence was obtained from an adult who received the MenACWY meningococcal vaccine as a control. Here the sequenced sample was peripheral blood, taken 28 days after the second dose of the MenACWY control vaccine. The gene calls are TRBV15 and TRBJ1-5, with D perhaps TRBD1 (6 bases). CDR3: CATSRRGADQPQHF. The CDR3 DNA sequence: TGTGCCACCAGCAGACGGGGGGCAGATCAGCCCCAGCATTTT.